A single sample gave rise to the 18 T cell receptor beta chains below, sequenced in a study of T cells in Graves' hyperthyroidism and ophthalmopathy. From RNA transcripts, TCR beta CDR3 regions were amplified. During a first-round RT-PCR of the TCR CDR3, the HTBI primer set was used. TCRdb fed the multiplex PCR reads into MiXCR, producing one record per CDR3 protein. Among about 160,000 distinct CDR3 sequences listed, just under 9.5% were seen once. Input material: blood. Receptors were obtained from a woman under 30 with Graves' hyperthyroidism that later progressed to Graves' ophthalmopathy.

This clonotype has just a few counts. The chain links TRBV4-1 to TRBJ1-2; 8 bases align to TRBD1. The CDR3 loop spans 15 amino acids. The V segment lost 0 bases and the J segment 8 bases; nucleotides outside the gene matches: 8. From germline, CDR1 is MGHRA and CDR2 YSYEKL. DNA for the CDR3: TGCGCCAGCAGCCAAGACTACAACAGGGGGGACGGCTACACCTTC. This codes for CASSQDYNRGDGYTF.

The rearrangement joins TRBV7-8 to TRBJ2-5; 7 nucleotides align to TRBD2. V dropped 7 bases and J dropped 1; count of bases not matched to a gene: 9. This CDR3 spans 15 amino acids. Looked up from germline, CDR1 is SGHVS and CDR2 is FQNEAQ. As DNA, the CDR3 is TGTGCCAGCAACCCCGTGCGGGGGTCCCAAGAGACCCAGTACTTC. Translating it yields CASNPVRGSQETQYF.

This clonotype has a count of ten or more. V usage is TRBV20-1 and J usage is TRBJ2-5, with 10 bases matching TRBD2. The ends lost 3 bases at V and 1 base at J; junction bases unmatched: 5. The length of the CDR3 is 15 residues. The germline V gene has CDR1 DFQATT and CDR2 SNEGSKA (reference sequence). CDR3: CSASPSGGIQETQYF. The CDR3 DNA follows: TGCAGTGCTAGTCCTAGCGGGGGTATCCAAGAGACCCAGTACTTC.

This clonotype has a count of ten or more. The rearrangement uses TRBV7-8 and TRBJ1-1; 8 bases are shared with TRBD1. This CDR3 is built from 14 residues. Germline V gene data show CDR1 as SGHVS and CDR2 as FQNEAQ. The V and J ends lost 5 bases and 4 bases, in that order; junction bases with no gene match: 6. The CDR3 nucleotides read TGTGCCAGCAGCCCCCAGGGGGCTATCACTGAAGCTTTCTTT. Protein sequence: CASSPQGAITEAFF.

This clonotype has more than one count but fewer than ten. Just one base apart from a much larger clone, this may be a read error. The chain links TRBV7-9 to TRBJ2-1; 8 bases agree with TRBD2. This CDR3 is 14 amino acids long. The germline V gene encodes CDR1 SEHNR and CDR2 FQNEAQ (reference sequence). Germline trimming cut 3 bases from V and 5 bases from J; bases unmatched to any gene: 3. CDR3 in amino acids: CASSLSGGHNEQFF. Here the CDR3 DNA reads TGTGCCAGCAGCTTGTCGGGGGGGCACAATGAGCAGTTCTTC. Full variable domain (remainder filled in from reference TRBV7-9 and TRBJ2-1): DTGVSQNPRHKITKRGQNVTFRCDPISEHNRLYWYRQTLGQGPEFLTYFQNEAQLEKSRLLSDRFSAERPKGSFSTLEIQRTEQGDSAMYLCASSLSGGHNEQFFGPGTRLTVL.

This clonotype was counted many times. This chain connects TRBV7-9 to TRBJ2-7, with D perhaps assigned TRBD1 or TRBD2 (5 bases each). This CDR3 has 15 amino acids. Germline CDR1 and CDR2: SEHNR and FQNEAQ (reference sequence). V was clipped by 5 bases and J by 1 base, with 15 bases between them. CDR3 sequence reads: CASSPNGTPSYEQYF. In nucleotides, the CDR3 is TGTGCCAGCAGCCCTAACGGGACGCCATCCTACGAGCAGTACTTC.

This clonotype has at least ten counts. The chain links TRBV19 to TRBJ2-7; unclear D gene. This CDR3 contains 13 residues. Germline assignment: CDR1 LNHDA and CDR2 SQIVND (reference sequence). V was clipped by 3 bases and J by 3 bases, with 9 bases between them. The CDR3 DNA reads TGTGCCAGTAGTATCGGAAGCAACTACGAGCAGTACTTC. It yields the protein CASSIGSNYEQYF.

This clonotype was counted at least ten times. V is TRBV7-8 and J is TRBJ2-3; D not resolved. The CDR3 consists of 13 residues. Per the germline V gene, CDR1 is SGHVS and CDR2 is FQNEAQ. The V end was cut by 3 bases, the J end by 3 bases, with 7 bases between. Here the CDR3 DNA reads TGTGCCAGCAGCTTTGGGGTAACAGATACGCAGTATTTT. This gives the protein CASSFGVTDTQYF.

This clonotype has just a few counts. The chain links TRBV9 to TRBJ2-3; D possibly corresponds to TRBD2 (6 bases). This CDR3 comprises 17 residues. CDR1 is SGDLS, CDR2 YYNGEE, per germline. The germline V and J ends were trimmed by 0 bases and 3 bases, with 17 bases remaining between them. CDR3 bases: TGTGCCAGCAGCGTAGAATCCCGGGAGCATTTGACAGATACGCAGTATTTT. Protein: CASSVESREHLTDTQYF.

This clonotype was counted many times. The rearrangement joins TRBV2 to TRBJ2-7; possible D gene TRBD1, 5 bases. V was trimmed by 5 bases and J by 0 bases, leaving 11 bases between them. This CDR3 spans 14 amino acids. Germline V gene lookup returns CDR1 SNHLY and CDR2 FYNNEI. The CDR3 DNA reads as TGTGCCAGCAGTACGACAGAGAGCTCCTACGAGCAGTACTTC. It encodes CASSTTESSYEQYF.

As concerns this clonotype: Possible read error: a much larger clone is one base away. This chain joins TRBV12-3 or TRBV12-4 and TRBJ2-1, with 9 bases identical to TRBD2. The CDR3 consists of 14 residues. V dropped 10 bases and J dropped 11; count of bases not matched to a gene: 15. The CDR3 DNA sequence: TGTGCCACCGAAAGGGCTGGCGGGGGGGTAAAGCAGTTCTTC. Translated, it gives CATERAGGGVKQFF.

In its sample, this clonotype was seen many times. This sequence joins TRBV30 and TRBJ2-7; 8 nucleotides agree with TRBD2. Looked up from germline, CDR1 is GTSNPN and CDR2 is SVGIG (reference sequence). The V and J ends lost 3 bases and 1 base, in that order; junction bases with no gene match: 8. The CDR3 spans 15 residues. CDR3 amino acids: CAWSPRLARSYEQYF. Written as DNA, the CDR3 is TGTGCCTGGAGCCCCCGACTAGCGCGATCCTACGAGCAGTACTTC. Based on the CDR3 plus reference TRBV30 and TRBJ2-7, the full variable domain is SQTIHQWPATLVQPVGSPLSLECTVEGTSNPNLYWYRQAAGRGLQLLFYSVGIGQISSEVPQNLSASRPQDRQFILSSKKLLLSDSGFYLCAWSPRLARSYEQYFGPGTRLTVT.

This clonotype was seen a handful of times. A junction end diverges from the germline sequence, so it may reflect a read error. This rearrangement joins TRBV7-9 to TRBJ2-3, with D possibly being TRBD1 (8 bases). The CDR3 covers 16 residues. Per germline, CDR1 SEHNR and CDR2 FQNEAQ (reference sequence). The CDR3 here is CTSSLITGGDTDTQYF. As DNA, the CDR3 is TGTACCAGCAGCTTAATCACAGGGGGGGACACAGATACGCAGTATTTT.

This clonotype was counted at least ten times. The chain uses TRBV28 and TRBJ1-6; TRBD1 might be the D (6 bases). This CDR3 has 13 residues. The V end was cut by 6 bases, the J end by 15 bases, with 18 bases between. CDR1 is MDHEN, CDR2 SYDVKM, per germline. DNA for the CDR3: TGTGCCAGCAGCCCTGGACAGATTGGGAACCTCCACTTT. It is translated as CASSPGQIGNLHF.

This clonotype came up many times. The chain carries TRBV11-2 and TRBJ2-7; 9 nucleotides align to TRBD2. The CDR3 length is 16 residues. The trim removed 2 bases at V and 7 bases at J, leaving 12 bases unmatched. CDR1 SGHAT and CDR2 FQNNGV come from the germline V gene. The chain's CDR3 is CASSLWREGPIGEQYF. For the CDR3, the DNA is TGTGCCAGCAGCTTATGGCGGGAGGGACCTATAGGGGAGCAGTACTTC.

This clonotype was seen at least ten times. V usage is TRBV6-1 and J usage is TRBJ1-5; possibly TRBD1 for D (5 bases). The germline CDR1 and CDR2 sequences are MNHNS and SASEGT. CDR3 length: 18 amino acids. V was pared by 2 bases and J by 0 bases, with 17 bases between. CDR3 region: CASSERGETLYSNQPQHF. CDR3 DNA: TGTGCCAGCAGTGAACGAGGGGAGACACTTTATAGCAATCAGCCCCAGCATTTT.

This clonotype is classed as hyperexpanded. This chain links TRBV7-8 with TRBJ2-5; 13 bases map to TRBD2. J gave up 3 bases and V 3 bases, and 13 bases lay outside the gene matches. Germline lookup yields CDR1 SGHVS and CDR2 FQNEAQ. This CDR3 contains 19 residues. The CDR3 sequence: CASSLELGLAGTLEETQYF. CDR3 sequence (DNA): TGTGCCAGCAGCTTGGAGTTGGGACTAGCGGGAACGCTAGAAGAGACCCAGTACTTC.

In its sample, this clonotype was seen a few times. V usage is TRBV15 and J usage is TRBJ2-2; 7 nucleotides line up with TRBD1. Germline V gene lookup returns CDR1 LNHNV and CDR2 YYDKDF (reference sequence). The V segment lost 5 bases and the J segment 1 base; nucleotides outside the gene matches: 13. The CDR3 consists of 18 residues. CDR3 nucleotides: TGTGCCACCAGCGGCGCGACAGGGACCGCATGGAACACCGGGGAGCTGTTTTTT. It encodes CATSGATGTAWNTGELFF.